The entry below gives a single TCR beta chain sequence along with its context. This clone is a singleton in its sample. The clone's antigen remains unknown. No much larger clone is present one base from it, and per-base qualities are unavailable. This sample was included in a study of blood T cell repertoires in COVID-19 (dated by TCRdb to 2020 to 2022). Background for the entire study: Samples from collaborators originated in the United States, Italy and Spain and spanned both the acute and convalescent phases of COVID-19. The prospective study material was composed of cDNA or gDNA derived from T cells, B-cell-depleted T cells, or PBMCs. The repertoires were released in a freely available public database intended as a resource for research on the immune response to SARS-CoV-2. Where available, HLA class I and class II types were taken from metadata supplied by the sample provider and were not determined by assay-based typing. Deeply sampled blood TCRbeta repertoires from subjects exposed to, actively infected with, or recovered from COVID-19 were included in the dataset. A de-identified subject ID, COVID-19 status, age in years and sex were almost always included in the sample metadata. The samples were drawn from two sources: the first 160 participants of the ongoing ImmuneRACE study, and 1,000 to 1,500 subjects contributed by 6 global collaborators. What the study reported, not specific to this receptor: Clinical and demographic metadata were provided uncurated, with the amount varying by source and participant.

The CDR3 runs 14 amino acids, cysteine and phenylalanine included. The CDR3 DNA has 42 bases and is translated from base 1. V loses 7 bases at its end and J loses 3 bases; junction bases beyond the gene matches: 4. The germline V gene (reference sequence) gives CDR1 as LNHDA and CDR2 as SQIVND. One collaborating source in Seattle enrolled patients while the patients were actively infected and followed the patients over time throughout the course of disease. Whole blood was collected in K2EDTA tubes by collaborating institutions according to the institutions' own protocols. For TCRbeta analysis, collaborators shipped samples as frozen whole blood, isolated PBMCs, or DNA extracted from either of those sample types. TCRbeta CDR3 regions were amplified from genomic DNA using the immunoSEQ Assay, a bias-controlled multiplex PCR. Per the source publication's procedure: The number of nucleated cells in each sample was estimated by amplification of reference gene primers within the assay. To quantify the absolute abundance of each unique TCRbeta CDR3 rearrangement, sequence reads were collapsed and filtered. For each sample, productive Simpson clonality was calculated as the square root of Simpson's diversity index over productive rearrangements. The table comes from immuneACCESS by way of TCRdb, which keeps in-frame sequences with V and J called. Part of the clones is missing from these tables; in studies checked, under half for an unresolved V gene and the rest for unknown reasons. V, J and clone size were drawn from that table, and D and trimming were deduced from the DNA. The sample table holds 250,000 to 300,000 clones, of which about 88% were seen once. 13% of the sample lies in the top ten.

The material sequenced was peripheral blood. The chain joins TRBV19 to TRBJ2-3, and 10 junctional nucleotides match TRBD1. The clonotype comes from a woman in her 70s with COVID-19, enrolled during active disease. The CDR3 sequence is CASTTGQGTDTQYF. In nucleotide form, the sequence is TGTGCCAGTACCACGGGACAGGGGACAGATACGCAGTATTTT.